One sample yielded the 3 T cell receptor beta chains listed below, sequenced in a study of shared clonotypes between healthy human individuals. Data came from immunoSEQ multiplex PCR; TCRdb stores just in-frame clones and leaves some out. The profile shows about 680,000 clones, roughly 78% of them singletons. Sequences were obtained from memory CD4+ T cells sorted from blood. Subset indicated: CD45RA-negative fraction. The receptors originated from a woman in her 30s in good health.

The chain couples TRBV7-8 to TRBJ2-1; maybe TRBD2 (5 bases). The CDR3 has 15 amino acids. Trimming shortened V by 5 bases and J by 0 bases, and 11 bases separated the two germline ends. Germline V gene lookup returns CDR1 SGHVS and CDR2 FQNEAQ. CDR3 sequence: CASSTIAYSYNEQFF. The DNA for the CDR3 is TGTGCCAGCAGCACCATAGCGTACTCCTACAATGAGCAGTTCTTC.

Regarding this clone: A far larger clone is one nucleotide away, so this likely arose from a read error. The same CDR3 is also encoded by other DNA sequences in this sample. The chain is built from TRBV7-3 and TRBJ2-1; TRBD2 matches 12 bases. The CDR3 length is 20 residues. The junction had 14 bases not matched to a gene; V was cut back by 1 base and J by 4 bases. Germline CDR1 is SGHTA and CDR2 is FQGTGA. This chain's CDR3 is CASSLRATQRLAGGYNEQFF. CDR3 nucleotide sequence: TGTGCCAGCAGCTTAAGGGCCACCCAAAGGCTAGCGGGAGGGTACAATGAGCAGTTCTTC.

This sequence joins TRBV15 and TRBJ2-7, with 10 bases fitting TRBD1. This CDR3 has 14 residues. The germline V gene has CDR1 LNHNV and CDR2 YYDKDF (reference sequence). The V gene end was trimmed by 5 bases and the J gene end by 1 base; junction bases not matched to a gene: 2. CDR3 in amino acids: CATSGTGVSYEQYF. CDR3 DNA sequence: TGTGCCACCAGCGGGACAGGGGTTTCCTACGAGCAGTACTTC.